The 15 T cell receptor beta chains below come from one sample, sequenced in a study of naive and memory T cell subsets. An equimolar mix of two oligonucleotides served as the beta constant-region primer for TRBC1 and TRBC2. Ligated cDNA was amplified by four rounds of PCR with nested alpha and beta constant-region primers and SP2. Via MiXCR, TCRdb re-called the UMI-ligation and nested PCR reads, giving one row per CDR3 protein. Of about 8,000 distinct CDR3 sequences in the sample, less than 35% were seen once. Sequencing was carried out using CD8+ TEMRA cells from blood. The subset was: effector memory re-expressing CD45RA, CD45RA+ CD27-. Receptors originate from a human donor in good health.

This clonotype is a singleton in its sample. This sequence joins TRBV7-9 and TRBJ1-2; D is uncertain. Trimming removed 5 bases from V and 4 bases from J, with 14 bases in between. From germline, CDR1 is SEHNR and CDR2 FQNEAQ (reference sequence). CDR3 size: 14 residues. Written as DNA, the CDR3 is TGTGCCAGCAGCGTGATTGAGGCACCCTATGGCTACACCTTC. Translation: CASSVIEAPYGYTF. Using reference TRBV7-9 and TRBJ1-2 for the parts outside the CDR3, the full variable domain is DTGVSQNPRHKITKRGQNVTFRCDPISEHNRLYWYRQTLGQGPEFLTYFQNEAQLEKSRLLSDRFSAERPKGSFSTLEIQRTEQGDSAMYLCASSVIEAPYGYTFGSGTRLTVV.

This rearrangement joins TRBV5-6 to TRBJ1-1, with 7 bases identical to TRBD1. V shed 4 bases, J shed 6 bases, and the junction held 9 bases outside the gene matches. This CDR3 has 14 amino acids. Germline CDR1 reads SGHDT; CDR2 reads YYEEEE. As DNA, the CDR3 is TGTGCCAGCAGCCTGGGACAGTCTCTCGCTGAAGCTTTCTTT. Protein: CASSLGQSLAEAFF.

V usage is TRBV6-2 or TRBV6-3 and J usage is TRBJ2-1; 9 bases align to TRBD1. The CDR3 totals 14 residues. Germline assignment: CDR1 MNHEY and CDR2 SVGEGT. The ends lost 8 bases at V and 8 bases at J; junction bases unmatched: 10. CDR3 sequence reads: CASRPGQGIYEQFF. The CDR3 DNA follows: TGTGCCAGCCGCCCGGGACAGGGTATCTATGAGCAGTTCTTC.

The sample holds a few counts of this clonotype. The J gene is TRBJ2-2, the V gene TRBV20-1; 8 positions match TRBD2. The CDR3 loop spans 18 amino acids. The ends lost 0 bases at V and 5 bases at J; junction bases unmatched: 14. From germline, CDR1 is DFQATT and CDR2 SNEGSKA (reference sequence). This CDR3 reads CSARDLGSGSVDTGELFF. Written as DNA, the CDR3 is TGCAGTGCTAGAGATCTAGGGAGCGGGAGTGTGGATACCGGGGAGCTGTTTTTT.

The chain recombines TRBV24-1 with TRBJ2-1, with D tentatively TRBD1 or TRBD2 (5 bases each). The germline V and J ends were trimmed by 5 bases and 4 bases, with 11 bases remaining between them. The CDR3 has 14 residues. CDR1 and CDR2 (germline): KGHDR, SFDVKD. The CDR3 nucleotides are TGTGCCACCAGTGTATCGGGGACGTACAATGAGCAGTTCTTC. Amino acid sequence: CATSVSGTYNEQFF.

This clonotype came up a few times. The chain links TRBV29-1 to TRBJ2-7; tentative D call: TRBD2 (6 bases). Germline V gene data show CDR1 as SQVTM and CDR2 as ANQGSEA. V lost 0 bases and J lost 3, with 12 bases in between. The CDR3 is 14 amino acids. CDR3 in amino acids: CSVEELAGSYEQYF. The CDR3 DNA follows: TGCAGCGTTGAAGAACTAGCTGGAAGCTACGAGCAGTACTTC.

The chain links TRBV23-1 to TRBJ1-1; D remains ambiguous. TRBV23-1 is marked as an open reading frame, function uncertain. CDR3 length equals 13 residues. Trimming stripped 0 bases from V and 7 bases from J, with 9 bases between. The CDR3: CASSQSLPDEAFF. CDR3 nucleotides: TGCGCCAGCAGTCAATCGCTTCCAGATGAAGCTTTCTTT.

The genes are TRBV5-5 and TRBJ2-1; D perhaps matches TRBD1 (6 bases). The V gene lost 0 bases and the J gene lost 9 bases, with 7 bases spanning the gap. The CDR3 covers 12 residues. Germline loops: CDR1 SGHKS, CDR2 YYEKEE (reference sequence). The CDR3 nucleotides are TGTGCCAGCAGCTTGGGAGGGGGTGAGCAGTTCTTC. Translation gives CASSLGGGEQFF.

This chain links TRBV6-1 with TRBJ1-1; no reliable D call. Trimming shortened V by 6 bases and J by 1 base, and 3 bases separated the two germline ends. Germline lookup yields CDR1 MNHNS and CDR2 SASEGT. The CDR3 spans 11 residues. The CDR3 protein is CASSRNTEAFF. CDR3 in DNA: TGTGCCAGCAGCCGGAACACTGAAGCTTTCTTT.

The sample holds a few counts of this clonotype. The chain combines TRBV24-1 with TRBJ2-1; D is uncertain. Germline V gives CDR1 KGHDR, CDR2 SFDVKD. Trimming took 1 base from V and 5 from J, leaving 8 bases between them. The CDR3 covers 14 residues. The CDR3 loop is CATSDFGSDNEQFF. As DNA, the CDR3 is TGTGCCACCAGTGATTTTGGGTCAGACAATGAGCAGTTCTTC.

The chain uses TRBV5-6 and TRBJ2-1; D perhaps matches TRBD2 (5 bases). Trimming took 6 bases from V and 4 from J, leaving 14 bases between them. The CDR3 totals 14 residues. Germline CDR1 is SGHDT and CDR2 is YYEEEE. CDR3 loop: CASNGDTWYNEQFF. The DNA of the CDR3 is TGTGCCAGCAACGGGGATACGTGGTACAATGAGCAGTTCTTC.

The chain uses TRBV20-1 and TRBJ2-5; D is possibly TRBD1 (6 bases). V lost 4 bases to trimming and J lost 3 bases, with 15 bases between them. The V gene's germline CDR1 is DFQATT and CDR2 SNEGSKA (reference sequence). The CDR3 runs 14 residues. CDR3 nucleotide sequence: TGCAGTGCTACAGCCGAGGGGGTAGAAGAGACCCAGTACTTC. Translating gives CSATAEGVEETQYF.

For the CDR3, the DNA is TGTGCCAGCAGCTTAGCGGGTGGCGGCGTGGGTTTCTTT. As protein: CASSLAGGGVGFF. The genes are TRBV7-9 and TRBJ1-1; no definite D call. V was cut by 0 bases and J by 13 bases, with 15 bases left in between. This CDR3 spans 13 amino acids. Germline V gene data show CDR1 as SEHNR and CDR2 as FQNEAQ (reference sequence).

This chain connects TRBV3-1 to TRBJ2-7, with 8 positions matching TRBD1. The trim removed 7 bases at V and 2 bases at J, leaving 7 bases unmatched. Germline assignment: CDR1 LGHDT and CDR2 YNNKEL (reference sequence). The CDR3 covers 14 residues. CDR3 residues: CASTEGQGTYEQYF. CDR3 DNA sequence: TGTGCCAGCACCGAAGGACAGGGCACCTACGAGCAGTACTTC.

This rearrangement joins TRBV5-6 to TRBJ2-3; 11 bases match TRBD1. CDR1 is SGHDT and CDR2 is YYEEEE in the germline V gene. V dropped 3 bases and J dropped 3; count of bases not matched to a gene: 3. CDR3 length: 15 residues. The CDR3 loop reads CASSYGTGGTDTQYF. CDR3 nucleotide sequence: TGTGCCAGCAGCTATGGGACAGGGGGAACAGATACGCAGTATTTT. The full variable domain, in which reference TRBV5-6 and TRBJ2-3 provide the parts outside the CDR3, is DAGVTQSPTHLIKTRGQQVTLRCSPKSGHDTVSWYQQALGQGPQFIFQYYEEEERQRGNFPDRFSGHQFPNYSSELNVNALLLGDSALYLCASSYGTGGTDTQYFGPGTRLTVL.